A selection of T cell receptor beta chains follows, all from one sample in a study of cytomegalovirus exposure and HLA in healthy donors. TCRdb's table, derived via immunoSEQ multiplex PCR, lists solely in-frame clones and lacks some. The profile shows about 79,000 clones, roughly two thirds of them singletons. The sequenced sample was PBMCs. These receptor sequences come from a woman aged 45-65 years in good health and CMV-seropositive. Each CDR3 is given with its conserved first and last residue. D genes are given only for firm matches. Not all rows give a size; the values are once, few, many and, for expanded clones, a class.

V: TRBV7-6
J: TRBJ1-4
size: -
D: -
CDR3: CASSLFWPPGTNEKLFF
DNA: TGTGCCAGCAGCTTATTTTGGCCGCCGGGTACTAATGAAAAACTGTTTTTT

V: TRBV10-3
J: TRBJ2-7
size: few
D: -
CDR3: CAISESVGARNEQYF
DNA: TGTGCCATCAGTGAGTCGGTTGGGGCGCGGAACGAGCAGTACTTC

V: TRBV27
J: TRBJ2-1
size: -
D: -
CDR3: CASIGKGSYNEQFF
DNA: TGTGCCAGCATCGGGAAGGGCTCCTACAATGAGCAGTTCTTC

V: TRBV10-3
J: TRBJ2-1
size: -
D: -
CDR3: CAISEAQGNEQFF
DNA: TGTGCCATCAGTGAGGCCCAGGGCAATGAGCAGTTCTTC

V: TRBV13
J: TRBJ2-2
size: -
D: -
CDR3: CASSLNHGELFF
DNA: TGTGCCAGCAGCTTAAATCACGGGGAGCTGTTTTTT

V: TRBV19
J: TRBJ2-1
size: -
D: TRBD2
CDR3: CASSHPRGGGDYNEQFF
DNA: TGTGCCAGTAGCCATCCACGCGGGGGGGGTGATTACAATGAGCAGTTCTTC

V: TRBV4-2
J: TRBJ1-5
size: -
D: -
CDR3: CASSQEEQGSNQPQHF
DNA: TGTGCCAGCAGCCAAGAGGAACAGGGTAGCAATCAGCCCCAGCATTTT

V: TRBV29-1
J: TRBJ2-3
size: -
D: -
CDR3: CSVVEDGRDTQYF
DNA: TGCAGCGTTGTGGAGGATGGCAGAGATACGCAGTATTTT

V: TRBV2
J: TRBJ2-1
size: few
D: -
CDR3: CASRGPTGLNEQFF
DNA: TGTGCCAGCAGGGGACCTACAGGGTTGAATGAGCAGTTCTTC

V: TRBV6-1
J: TRBJ1-1
size: -
D: -
CDR3: CASSRGEAFF
DNA: TGTGCCAGCAGTCGCGGAGAAGCTTTCTTT

V: TRBV5-1
J: TRBJ2-1
size: few
D: -
CDR3: CASSLGTDYNEQFF
DNA: TGCGCCAGCAGCTTGGGGACAGACTACAATGAGCAGTTCTTC

V: TRBV15
J: TRBJ1-6
size: once
D: TRBD1
CDR3: CATRQTGKPYNSPLHF
DNA: TGTGCCACCAGACAGACAGGGAAGCCCTATAATTCACCCCTCCACTTT

V: TRBV2
J: TRBJ1-5
size: -
D: -
CDR3: CASTGPRGLQSNQPQHF
DNA: TGTGCCAGCACGGGGCCCCGGGGGTTACAAAGCAATCAGCCCCAGCATTTT

V: TRBV5-6
J: TRBJ1-4
size: once
D: TRBD1
CDR3: CASSRRQGGNEKLFF
DNA: TGTGCCAGCAGCCGAAGACAGGGTGGAAATGAAAAACTGTTTTTT

V: TRBV9
J: TRBJ2-1
size: once
D: -
CDR3: CASSVAQNRNEQFF
DNA: TGTGCCAGCAGCGTAGCTCAAAATCGGAATGAGCAGTTCTTC